This TCR beta chain originates from a study of blood T cell repertoires in COVID-19. Study-wide background: Samples taken during acute and convalescent COVID-19 were collected in the United States, Italy and Spain. PBMCs, B-cell-depleted T cells, or T cells were the source of the cDNA or gDNA that made up the material.

J was trimmed by 4 bases and V by 3 bases; bases with no gene match: 5. The CDR3 has 14 residues. The germline gives CDR1 MNHNS, CDR2 SASEGT. Source study methods: Reference gene primer amplification gave estimated nucleated cell counts. The data were produced by immunoSEQ multiplex PCR, yet TCRdb's version contains in-frame clones alone and is incomplete. The DNA gave D and trimming, while V, J and clone size come from that table. This table has about 70,000 clones, roughly 87% appearing once. This chain joins TRBV6-1 and TRBJ1-1; 7 bases agree with TRBD1. The sample comprised peripheral blood. The origin of this receptor is a woman between 18 and 29 years old with acute or convalescent COVID-19. DNA for the CDR3: TGTGCCAGCAGTGAGAACAGGGGCGGCACTGAAGCTTTCTTT. Encoded protein: CASSENRGGTEAFF.